The present T cell receptor (beta chain) was sequenced within a study of CD8 T cells in Susac syndrome. Study context: Within the sequenced group of Susac syndrome patients, five or six showed active disease and fewer than 10 were in remission. Regarding the study as a whole: Total CD8+ repertoires held about 15 Susac-specific public clones, while CD8+ TEMRA repertoires held several. It was acknowledged in the study that the number of individuals who were included in its TCR sequencing and HLA analysis was relatively small.

Worth noting for this clonotype: Its antigen is unknown.

The CDR3 loop spans 14 amino acids. Looked up from germline, CDR1 is SGHRS and CDR2 is YFSETQ. Trimming took 5 bases from V and 4 from J; bases not matched to a gene: 6. RNA in amounts of about 0.5 to 1 ug was reverse transcribed with random hexamers. MiXCR, applied by TCRdb to the immunoSEQ multiplex PCR reads, yields one record per CDR3 protein. The table has 2,500 to 3,000 distinct CDR3 sequences, less than 85% seen once. Staining for CD27 and CD45RA set out the memory subsets used for TEMRA sorting. The clonotype originates from a human donor with Susac syndrome. Sequencing was performed on CD8+ TEMRA cells from PBMCs. The subset was: FACS-sorted terminally differentiated effector memory CD8+ T cells re-expressing CD45RA (CD8+ TEMRA). The chain combines TRBV5-1 with TRBJ2-3, with 8 bases identical to TRBD1. The CDR3 is CASRPGQVPDTQYF. CDR3 coding DNA: TGCGCCAGCAGGCCGGGACAGGTCCCAGATACGCAGTATTTT.